Listed below are T cell receptor beta chains from one sample, sequenced in a study of T cell repertoires in cytomegalovirus infection. These receptors have no identified antigens. TCRdb re-derived calls from the reads in MiXCR, one entry per CDR3 protein. The sample contains tens of thousands of distinct CDR3 sequences, around 30% of which appear only once. The specimen comprised CD8+ T cells from cultured PBMCs, sampled from culture after CMV antigen stimulation. These receptors all come from a human donor in good health (CMV status not recorded). Some clones in this sample may be carry-over from other donors' samples. Each CDR3 is given with its conserved first and last residue. The D gene is left open where the match is weak. A clone size is listed for some rows: how often the clone was seen (once, few, many), or a class if it is expanded.

.,TRBV4-3,TRBJ2-4,.,CASSPSLAKNIQYF,TGCGCCAGCAGCCCCTCCCTCGCCAAAAACATTCAGTACTTC
.,TRBV7-2,TRBJ2-2,.,CASSLIRLSGELFF,TGTGCCAGCAGCTTAATACGGCTATCCGGGGAGCTGTTTTTT
many,TRBV7-9,TRBJ2-5,TRBD2,CASSSSTSLYQETQYF,TGTGCCAGCAGCTCCTCGACTAGCCTGTACCAAGAGACCCAGTACTTC
.,TRBV11-3,TRBJ1-4,.,CASSLSGGEKLFF,TGTGCCAGCAGCTTGTCGGGCGGTGAAAAACTGTTTTTT
few,TRBV7-3,TRBJ2-5,TRBD1,CASSLAGTGGETQYF,TGTGCCAGCAGCTTGGCCGGGACAGGCGGGGAGACCCAGTACTTC
once,TRBV19,TRBJ2-3,.,CASSTKRDGTDTQYF,TGTGCCAGTAGTACCAAAAGGGACGGTACAGATACGCAGTATTTT
many,TRBV6-1,TRBJ1-1,.,CASSEAPLREAFF,TGTGCCAGCAGTGAAGCGCCCCTCAGGGAAGCTTTCTTT
many,TRBV7-9,TRBJ2-7,TRBD2,CASSLGGVRLAGHEQYF,TGTGCCAGCAGCTTAGGTGGGGTTCGGCTAGCGGGCCACGAGCAGTACTTC
.,TRBV19,TRBJ2-3,.,CASSGLRDTVDKTDTQYF,TGTGCCAGTAGCGGTCTCCGAGACACGGTGGACAAGACAGATACGCAGTATTTT
many,TRBV7-2,TRBJ2-2,TRBD1,CASSFDRGGGTGELFF,TGTGCCAGCAGCTTTGACAGGGGGGGGGGCACCGGGGAGCTGTTTTTT
.,TRBV11-2,TRBJ1-2,TRBD1,CASSSPGQGRYGYTF,TGTGCCAGCAGCTCACCGGGACAGGGAAGGTACGGCTACACCTTC
.,TRBV3-1,TRBJ1-4,.,CASSQTMGAGEKLFF,TGTGCCAGCAGCCAGACCATGGGGGCAGGCGAAAAACTGTTTTTT
few,TRBV7-9,TRBJ1-4,TRBD1,CASSLAQGGEADEKLFF,TGTGCCAGCAGCTTAGCCCAGGGGGGCGAGGCAGATGAAAAACTGTTTTTT
.,TRBV6-6,TRBJ2-1,.,CASSPERVSPRPSNEQFF,TGTGCCAGCAGCCCCGAGAGGGTGTCCCCAAGGCCTTCCAATGAGCAGTTCTTC
.,TRBV20-1,TRBJ1-2,TRBD1,CSAGERGRPYGYTF,TGCAGTGCGGGAGAGAGGGGGCGCCCCTATGGCTACACCTTC
.,TRBV7-4,TRBJ1-1,.,CASSLGIYPYEAFF,TGTGCCAGCAGCTTAGGGATTTACCCCTATGAAGCTTTCTTT
.,TRBV28,TRBJ2-3,TRBD2,CASLLADPLRDTQYF,TGTGCCAGCTTACTAGCGGACCCCTTGAGAGATACGCAGTATTTT
few,TRBV5-1,TRBJ2-2,.,CASSLGGGTGELFF,TGCGCCAGCAGCTTAGGTGGTGGCACCGGGGAGCTGTTTTTT
few,TRBV4-3,TRBJ2-2,.,CASSQDRKNTGELFF,TGCGCCAGCAGCCAAGATAGGAAAAACACCGGGGAGCTGTTTTTT
many,TRBV12-3/TRBV12-4,TRBJ1-2,.,CASSLDRVGYGYTF,TGTGCCAGCAGTTTAGACAGGGTCGGCTATGGCTACACCTTC
.,TRBV5-6,TRBJ1-2,.,CASSLAGQWYGYTF,TGTGCCAGCAGCTTGGCGGGACAATGGTATGGCTACACCTTC
.,TRBV7-9,TRBJ1-1,.,CASTLGNTEAFF,TGTGCCAGCACCTTGGGGAACACTGAAGCTTTCTTT
.,TRBV7-9,TRBJ2-7,TRBD1,CASSSSRDSTYEQYF,TGTGCCAGCAGCTCGTCCCGGGACAGTACCTACGAGCAGTACTTC
few,TRBV27,TRBJ1-1,.,CASSSRLQGGTEAFF,TGTGCCAGCAGCTCCCGATTGCAAGGGGGAACTGAAGCTTTCTTT
many,TRBV12-3/TRBV12-4,TRBJ1-1,.,CASSLVGGGTEAFF,TGTGCCAGCAGTTTAGTAGGGGGAGGCACTGAAGCTTTCTTT
few,TRBV7-2,TRBJ2-5,TRBD2,CASRGTSGETQYF,TGTGCCAGCAGAGGGACTAGCGGAGAGACCCAGTACTTC
.,TRBV6-2/TRBV6-3,TRBJ2-7,.,CASSYKRAGYEQYF,TGTGCCAGCAGTTACAAGAGGGCGGGTTACGAGCAGTACTTC
.,TRBV27,TRBJ2-3,TRBD2,CASTQLRGVSTDTQYF,TGTGCCAGCACCCAACTGCGGGGGGTAAGCACAGATACGCAGTATTTT
.,TRBV5-6,TRBJ1-2,TRBD1,CASSRQGAPGTF,TGTGCCAGCAGCCGACAGGGGGCCCCAGGCACCTTC
.,TRBV2,TRBJ2-5,.,CAGLDSGYQETQYF,TGTGCCGGACTTGACAGTGGGTACCAAGAGACCCAGTACTTC
few,TRBV4-3,TRBJ2-4,.,CASSPDISGTLKNIQYF,TGCGCCAGCAGCCCGGACATCTCTGGGACGCTCAAAAACATTCAGTACTTC
few,TRBV19,TRBJ2-7,.,CASSPATGREQYF,TGTGCCAGTAGTCCAGCGACAGGGAGGGAGCAGTACTTC
many,TRBV7-2,TRBJ1-2,.,CASSLAFRVLYGYTF,TGTGCCAGCAGCTTAGCTTTTCGGGTACTCTATGGCTACACCTTC
.,TRBV29-1,TRBJ2-7,TRBD2,CSVDRAGDGYEQYF,TGCAGCGTTGATCGGGCGGGGGACGGCTACGAGCAGTACTTC
.,TRBV4-3,TRBJ2-1,TRBD1,CASSQGRDRGAKQFF,TGCGCCAGCAGCCAGGGGAGGGACAGGGGTGCGAAGCAGTTCTTC